The TCR beta chain described here comes from a study of cytomegalovirus exposure and HLA in healthy donors. Profiled with immunoSEQ multiplex PCR; TCRdb holds only in-frame clones, not every one. The sample lists roughly 120,000 clones, more than 70% seen once, with about 2% in the top ten. CDR3 length: 15 residues. V lost 0 bases, J lost 5 bases, and 14 bases lay in between. The germline V gene has CDR1 SGHDT and CDR2 YYEEEE. The sequencing input was PBMCs. The V gene is TRBV5-6, the J gene TRBJ1-1; D is perhaps TRBD1 (5 bases). The clonotype was recovered from a woman in her late teens or twenties in good health and CMV-seronegative. This chain's CDR3 is CASSLVGRVGTEAFF. CDR3 coding DNA: TGTGCCAGCAGCTTGGTGGGCAGGGTGGGTACTGAAGCTTTCTTT.